The 31 T cell receptor beta chains presented below share a single source sample, sequenced in a study of blood T cell repertoires in COVID-19 (dated by TCRdb to 2020 to 2021). The method behind the library was the immunoSEQ multiplex PCR assay. Not all clones reach the TCRdb copy of this immuneACCESS table, which keeps in-frame sequences only. Checked studies attribute under half of the gap to unresolved V genes and leave the rest unexplained. This sample is represented by 60,000 to 80,000 clones; almost 85% of them were singletons. The ten largest clones add up to approximately 25% of the sample. Sequences were obtained from peripheral blood. These TCRs come from a man aged 50-60 years with acute or convalescent COVID-19.

Comment on this clone: One end of the junction fails to match germline, which may point to a read error. V usage is TRBV2 and J usage is TRBJ2-5; a weak D match, TRBD2 (6 bases). This CDR3 has 13 amino acids. Germline V gene sequence: CDR1 SNHLY, CDR2 FYNNEI. This chain's CDR3 is CASSERGQGTQYF. The CDR3 DNA sequence: TGTGCCAGCAGTGAGCGGGGCCAAGGGACCCAGTACTTC.

This clone appeared a single time. This rearrangement joins TRBV19 to TRBJ1-2, with 11 bases identical to TRBD1. The CDR3 contains 15 residues. J was trimmed by 7 bases and V by 5 bases; bases with no gene match: 9. Germline CDR1 is LNHDA and CDR2 is SQIVND (reference sequence). The CDR3 region has the DNA TGTGCCAGTAGTGCTCCGGACAGGGGGCTTCTTGGCTACACCTTC. Protein sequence: CASSAPDRGLLGYTF.

Only one count was recorded for this clone. The chain couples TRBV5-1 to TRBJ2-5; unclear D gene. Germline loops: CDR1 SGHRS, CDR2 YFSETQ. V was trimmed by 4 bases and J by 2 bases, leaving 18 bases between them. This CDR3 is built from 16 residues. CDR3 coding DNA: TGCGCCAGCAGCCGGGTGGTGCCACTTCCACAAGAGACCCAGTACTTC. Its translation: CASSRVVPLPQETQYF.

The chain carries TRBV3-1 (or the pseudogene TRBV3-2) and TRBJ1-6; D gene uncertain. There are 16 residues in the CDR3. CDR1 is LGHDT, CDR2 YNNKEL, per germline (reference sequence). The ends were cut back, 3 bases at V and 9 bases at J, with 18 bases in the middle. CDR3 nucleotide sequence: TGTGCCAGCAGCCATGGGGTGGGAAGTGAGGGTTCACCCCTCCACTTT. Encoded protein: CASSHGVGSEGSPLHF.

This clone was seen a handful of times. This chain links TRBV5-1 with TRBJ1-6, with 7 bases fitting TRBD1. The germline CDR1 and CDR2 sequences are SGHRS and YFSETQ. After removal of 4 bases from V and 12 bases from J, the junction contained 10 bases not matched to a gene. The CDR3 runs 14 residues. The CDR3 loop reads CASSLTGTDLPLHF. The CDR3 DNA reads TGCGCCAGCAGCCTTACCGGGACAGACCTACCCCTCCACTTT. The whole variable domain, remainder taken from reference TRBV5-1 and TRBJ1-6, is KAGVTQTPRYLIKTRGQQVTLSCSPISGHRSVSWYQQTPGQGLQFLFEYFSETQRNKGNFPGRFSGRQFSNSRSEMNVSTLELGDSALYLCASSLTGTDLPLHFGNGTRLTVT.

The V and J genes are TRBV15 and TRBJ2-7; tentative D call: TRBD2 (7 bases). This CDR3 has 13 residues. V shed 5 bases and J shed 5 bases, with 13 bases lying between them. The germline gives CDR1 LNHNV, CDR2 YYDKDF (reference sequence). DNA of the CDR3: TGTGCCACCAGCTTATGGGGGGGCAACGAGCAGTACGTC. It yields the protein CATSLWGGNEQYV.

The genes are TRBV6-5 and TRBJ1-1; 9 nucleotides line up with TRBD1. V was pared by 2 bases and J by 8 bases, with 3 bases of the junction left unmatched. The CDR3 covers 13 residues. The V gene's germline CDR1 is MNHEY and CDR2 SVGAGI. CDR3 region: CASSYGQGKEAFF. The CDR3 bases are TGTGCCAGCAGTTACGGACAGGGGAAGGAAGCTTTCTTT.

The V gene is TRBV7-3, the J gene TRBJ2-3; possibly TRBD2 for D (6 bases). Per the germline V gene, CDR1 is SGHTA and CDR2 is FQGTGA. CDR3 length equals 16 residues. Trimming left V 1 base short and J 3 bases short, with 14 bases between. CDR3: CASSLSSQGGTDTQYF. The CDR3 DNA reads as TGTGCCAGCAGCTTAAGTAGTCAGGGAGGAACAGATACGCAGTATTTT.

The J gene is TRBJ2-2, the V gene TRBV7-8, with 16 bases matching TRBD2. This CDR3 is built from 20 residues. The J segment lost 7 bases and the V segment lost 5 bases, leaving 16 bases of the junction unmatched. Germline-derived CDR1 and CDR2 are SGHVS and FQNEAQ. CDR3 DNA sequence: TGTGCCAGCAGCCGACTCCCTTCGGGACTAGCGGGGGGGCACGTCGGGGAGCTGTTTTTT. It encodes CASSRLPSGLAGGHVGELFF.

This chain joins TRBV6-2 or TRBV6-3 and TRBJ2-7; 7 bases align to TRBD2. Germline loops: CDR1 MNHEY, CDR2 SVGEGT. V trimming: 0 bases; J trimming: 2 bases; junction bases outside the gene matches: 4. The CDR3 is 15 residues long. The CDR3 protein is CASSYSGTIPYEQYF. DNA of the CDR3: TGTGCCAGCAGTTACTCGGGGACTATTCCCTACGAGCAGTACTTC.

The chain has TRBV6-5 and TRBJ1-2; D perhaps matches TRBD1 (5 bases). The germline gives CDR1 MNHEY, CDR2 SVGAGI. The CDR3 is 14 residues long. The germline V and J ends were trimmed by 4 bases and 2 bases, with 11 bases remaining between them. CDR3 amino acids: CASSFFRGNYGYTF. In nucleotides, the CDR3 is TGTGCCAGCAGTTTCTTCCGGGGGAACTATGGCTACACCTTC.

This chain links TRBV20-1 with TRBJ2-5; D is ambiguous. Germline values: CDR1 DFQATT, CDR2 SNEGSKA (reference sequence). Trimming removed 6 bases from V and 5 bases from J, with 10 bases in between. The CDR3 has 11 residues. Here the CDR3 reads CSATWQETQYF. The CDR3 DNA reads as TGCAGTGCCACGTGGCAGGAGACCCAGTACTTC.

The gene calls are TRBV4-1 and TRBJ1-2; perhaps TRBD1 as D (5 bases). In germline, CDR1 is MGHRA, CDR2 YSYEKL. The V end was cut by 0 bases, the J end by 0 bases, with 17 bases between. The CDR3 is 18 residues long. This chain's CDR3 is CASSQEFRGGEANYGYTF. The CDR3 nucleotides read TGCGCCAGCAGCCAAGAGTTCCGGGGGGGTGAAGCTAACTATGGCTACACCTTC.

CDR3 in amino acids: CASSVGGAMNTEAFF. CDR3 nucleotides: TGTGCCAGCAGCGTAGGCGGAGCTATGAACACTGAAGCTTTCTTT. This chain joins TRBV9 and TRBJ1-1; D remains ambiguous. Trimming left V 0 bases short and J 0 bases short, with 9 bases between. The CDR3 spans 15 residues. Germline CDR1 and CDR2: SGDLS and YYNGEE.

The chain couples TRBV6-4 to TRBJ2-6; D gene unclear. The CDR3 is 13 residues long. The V gene's germline CDR1 is MRHNA and CDR2 SNTAGT. V shed 6 bases and J shed 4 bases, with 7 bases lying between them. The CDR3 DNA reads as TGTGCCAGCAGCAACGGGGGGGCCAACGTCCTGACTTTC. Translated: CASSNGGANVLTF.

The V call is TRBV19, the J call TRBJ1-6; D remains ambiguous. CDR3 length equals 14 residues. CDR1 and CDR2 (germline): LNHDA, SQIVND (reference sequence). V was shortened by 6 bases and J by 5 bases, with 11 bases between the two germline ends. CDR3 residues: CASSVGLNNSPLHF. In DNA, the CDR3 is TGTGCCAGTAGCGTTGGGCTAAATAATTCACCCCTCCACTTT.

The gene calls are TRBV6-6 and TRBJ1-1; 8 bases line up with TRBD1. The CDR3 contains 15 residues. CDR1 and CDR2 from the germline V gene are MNHNY and SVGAGI (reference sequence). J lost 4 bases, V lost 5 bases, and 9 bases had no gene match. The CDR3 loop reads CASSRLTGGITEAFF. Written as DNA, the CDR3 is TGTGCCAGCAGTCGCCTCACAGGGGGAATCACTGAAGCTTTCTTT.

This rearrangement joins TRBV5-1 to TRBJ2-7; weak D call: TRBD2 (8 bases). CDR1 is SGHRS and CDR2 is YFSETQ in the germline V gene. Trimming stripped 4 bases from V and 3 bases from J, with 17 bases between. The CDR3 has 15 amino acids. CDR3 amino acids: CASSLWDSGGYEQYF. Written as DNA, the CDR3 is TGCGCCAGCAGCCTATGGGACAGCGGGGGCTACGAGCAGTACTTC.

Only a few counts were recorded for this clone. V gene TRBV2 combines with J gene TRBJ2-5, with a tentative D call TRBD1 (5 bases). The germline V gene encodes CDR1 SNHLY and CDR2 FYNNEI. This CDR3 contains 12 residues. V lost 4 bases to trimming and J lost 4 bases, with 7 bases between them. The CDR3 DNA follows: TGTGCCAGCAGTGCGCAGGGAGAGACCCAGTACTTC. Amino acid sequence: CASSAQGETQYF.

This clone was counted a single time. The rearrangement uses TRBV18 and TRBJ2-5; 10 bases align to TRBD2. Germline V gene sequence: CDR1 KGHSH, CDR2 LQKENI. CDR3 length: 19 residues. V shed 2 bases and J 5 bases; nucleotides not matched to a gene: 17. The CDR3 sequence is CASSPAPLAGVPPAETQYF. The DNA of the CDR3 is TGTGCCAGCTCACCAGCCCCGCTAGCGGGGGTTCCGCCGGCGGAGACCCAGTACTTC.

The chain employs TRBV10-3 and TRBJ1-2; 11 bases line up with TRBD1. This CDR3 spans 17 amino acids. Losses at the gene ends were 2 bases for V and 3 bases for J; bases not matched to a gene: 8. The germline V gene has CDR1 ENHRY and CDR2 SYGVKD. CDR3 nucleotides: TGTGCCATCAGTGAGGGACAGGGGGCAGGGACTGACTATGGCTACACCTTC. Protein product: CAISEGQGAGTDYGYTF.

This chain joins TRBV24-1 and TRBJ2-5, with a weak D call TRBD1 (5 bases). V gave up 5 bases and J gave up 4 bases, with 13 bases separating them. CDR1 and CDR2 (germline): KGHDR, SFDVKD. The CDR3 is 14 residues long. This CDR3 reads CATSGIGQGETQYF. Written as DNA, the CDR3 is TGTGCCACCAGTGGAATCGGACAAGGAGAGACCCAGTACTTC.

The V call is TRBV7-8, the J call TRBJ1-5, with 11 bases aligning to TRBD1. Per germline, CDR1 SGHVS and CDR2 FQNEAQ. The CDR3 totals 17 residues. J gave up 6 bases and V 0 bases, and 7 bases lay outside the gene matches. The CDR3 sequence: CASSLAWTGGSGQPQHF. The CDR3 DNA reads TGTGCCAGCAGCTTAGCGTGGACAGGGGGCTCCGGTCAGCCCCAGCATTTT.

The chain employs TRBV21-1 and TRBJ2-5; the table's D call, TRBD1, was not checked against the DNA. TRBV21-1 is a listed pseudogene. This CDR3 has 16 amino acids. The CDR3 region is CAARLVSQGIQETQYF. CDR3 in DNA: TGTGCCGCCCGATTGGTGTCACAGGGGATCCAAGAGACCCAGTACTTC.

The V and J genes are TRBV6-1 and TRBJ1-6, with a possible D match to TRBD1 (5 bases). This CDR3 has 15 amino acids. CDR1 MNHNS and CDR2 SASEGT come from the germline V gene. V was pared by 2 bases and J by 7 bases, with 12 bases between. CDR3 residues: CASSEFGRANSPLHF. In DNA form, the CDR3 reads TGTGCCAGCAGTGAATTCGGCAGGGCGAATTCACCCCTCCACTTT.

The CDR3 DNA reads as TGTGCCAGCAGCGTAGTGGCTAGCGGGGGCGCCGGAGGAGAGACCCAGTACTTC. Its protein product is CASSVVASGGAGGETQYF. The V gene is TRBV9, the J gene TRBJ2-5; TRBD2 aligns across 10 bases. Germline CDR1 is SGDLS and CDR2 is YYNGEE. This CDR3 is 18 amino acids long. With 0 bases clipped from V and 4 bases from J, the junction kept 12 bases outside the gene matches.

The genes are TRBV6-1 and TRBJ2-5; 11 nucleotides match TRBD2. With 0 bases clipped from V and 5 bases from J, the junction kept 11 bases outside the gene matches. Germline values: CDR1 MNHNS, CDR2 SASEGT. This CDR3 comprises 18 residues. The CDR3 protein is CASSEAPPTSGAGETQYF. In DNA, the CDR3 is TGTGCCAGCAGTGAAGCGCCCCCGACTAGCGGGGCGGGGGAGACCCAGTACTTC.

DNA for the CDR3: TGTGCCAGCAGCCTTCAACCGGGGGAGACCCAGTACTTC. Amino acid sequence: CASSLQPGETQYF. V and J are TRBV2 and TRBJ2-5, with D tentatively TRBD2 (5 bases). The CDR3 runs to 13 residues. Germline loops: CDR1 SNHLY, CDR2 FYNNEI. The V and J ends lost 6 bases and 5 bases respectively, with 13 bases between them.

Here the CDR3 reads CSVTGDISYEQYF. The CDR3 DNA sequence: TGCAGCGTCACAGGGGATATCTCCTACGAGCAGTACTTC. V gene TRBV29-1 combines with J gene TRBJ2-7, with 7 nucleotides matching TRBD1. The V gene end was trimmed by 6 bases and the J gene end by 0 bases; junction bases not matched to a gene: 5. Germline CDR1 reads SQVTM; CDR2 reads ANQGSEA. This CDR3 is 13 amino acids long.

The chain combines TRBV5-1 with TRBJ2-5; 8 nucleotides line up with TRBD1. This CDR3 region has 15 residues. The germline gives CDR1 SGHRS, CDR2 YFSETQ. J was trimmed by 4 bases and V by 5 bases; bases with no gene match: 10. The CDR3 protein is CASSPTQDRGETQYF. As DNA, the CDR3 is TGCGCCAGCAGTCCGACTCAAGACAGGGGAGAGACCCAGTACTTC.

The chain joins TRBV6-2 or TRBV6-3 to TRBJ1-6; D is unclear. This CDR3 comprises 16 residues. Germline loops: CDR1 MNHEY, CDR2 SVGEGT. Trimming stripped 3 bases from V and 0 bases from J, with 9 bases between. The DNA of the CDR3 is TGTGCCAGCAGTTATTGGAGCCTCTCCTATAATTCACCCCTCCACTTT. Its protein is CASSYWSLSYNSPLHF.